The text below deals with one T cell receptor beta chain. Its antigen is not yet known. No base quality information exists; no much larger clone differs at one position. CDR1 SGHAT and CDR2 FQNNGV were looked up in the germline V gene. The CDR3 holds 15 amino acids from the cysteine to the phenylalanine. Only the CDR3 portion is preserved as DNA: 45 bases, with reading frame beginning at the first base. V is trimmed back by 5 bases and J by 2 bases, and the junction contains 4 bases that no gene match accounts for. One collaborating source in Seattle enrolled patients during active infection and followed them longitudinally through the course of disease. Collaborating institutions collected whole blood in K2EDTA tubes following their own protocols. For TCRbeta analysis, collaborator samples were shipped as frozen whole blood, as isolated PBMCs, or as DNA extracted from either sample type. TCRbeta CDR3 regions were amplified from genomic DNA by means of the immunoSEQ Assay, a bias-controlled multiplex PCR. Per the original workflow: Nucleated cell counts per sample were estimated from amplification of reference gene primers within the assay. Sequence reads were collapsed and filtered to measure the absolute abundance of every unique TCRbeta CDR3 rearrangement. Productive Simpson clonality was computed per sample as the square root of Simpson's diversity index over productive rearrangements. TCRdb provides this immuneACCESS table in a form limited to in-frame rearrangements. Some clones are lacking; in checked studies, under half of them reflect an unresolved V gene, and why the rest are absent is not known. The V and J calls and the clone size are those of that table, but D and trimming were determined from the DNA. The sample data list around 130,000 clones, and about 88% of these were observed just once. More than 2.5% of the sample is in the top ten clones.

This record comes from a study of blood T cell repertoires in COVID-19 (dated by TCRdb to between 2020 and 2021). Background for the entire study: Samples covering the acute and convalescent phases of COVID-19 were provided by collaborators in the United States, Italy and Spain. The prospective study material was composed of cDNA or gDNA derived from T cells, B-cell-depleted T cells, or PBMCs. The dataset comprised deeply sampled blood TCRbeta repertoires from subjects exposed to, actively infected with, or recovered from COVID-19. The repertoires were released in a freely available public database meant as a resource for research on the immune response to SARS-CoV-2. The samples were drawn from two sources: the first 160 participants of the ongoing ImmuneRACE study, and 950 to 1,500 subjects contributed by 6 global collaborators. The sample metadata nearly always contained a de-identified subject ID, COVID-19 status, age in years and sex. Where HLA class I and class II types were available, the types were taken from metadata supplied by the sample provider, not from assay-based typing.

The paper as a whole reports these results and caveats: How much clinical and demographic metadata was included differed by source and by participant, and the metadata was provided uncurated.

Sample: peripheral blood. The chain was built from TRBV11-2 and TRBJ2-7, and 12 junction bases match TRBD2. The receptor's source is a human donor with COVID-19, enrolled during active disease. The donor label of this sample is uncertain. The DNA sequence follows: TGTGCCAGCAGCACATGGACTAGCGGGGCCTACGAGCAGTACTTC. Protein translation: CASSTWTSGAYEQYF. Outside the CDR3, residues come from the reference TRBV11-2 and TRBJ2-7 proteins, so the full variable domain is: EAGVAQSPRYKIIEKRQSVAFWCNPISGHATLYWYQQILGQGPKLLIQFQNNGVVDDSQLPKDRFSAERLKGVDSTLKIQPAKLEDSAVYLCASSTWTSGAYEQYFGPGTRLTVT.